This TCR beta chain originates from a study of blood T cell repertoires in COVID-19. Method: immunoSEQ multiplex PCR; TCRdb's copy keeps in-frame clones and lacks some. This sample carries 150,000 or so clones, around 83% of them seen once, and the ten largest clones take about 12%. Between the trimmed V and J ends, which lost 1 base and 0 bases, there was a span of 12 bases. The CDR3 has 16 residues. Germline-derived CDR1 and CDR2 are LGHNA and YNFKEQ. This chain links TRBV4-2 with TRBJ2-5; perhaps TRBD2 as D (5 bases). The sequenced sample was peripheral blood. The clonotype was recovered from a woman aged 55-69 years with COVID-19, enrolled during active disease. CDR3 nucleotides: TGTGCCAGCAGCCAAGGCCGAGGGATTAACCAAGAGACCCAGTACTTC. It encodes CASSQGRGINQETQYF.